The 31 T cell receptor beta chains in this list originate from one sample, sequenced in a study of molecular identifiers for immune sequencing clone quantification (dated by TCRdb to the late 2010s). The library was generated by PCR. Sequencing used a NextSeq 500. TCRdb reprocessing: public reads trimmed at Q25 with fastp, clones called with MiXCR, in-frame beta chains kept. Every CDR3 protein is listed once, alongside the most common genes and DNA of its rows. The sample has some 97,000 distinct CDR3 sequences on record, 20% to 25% of them singletons. Of the sample, around 1% falls within the top ten clones. Material: naive CD8+ T cells from blood, with Jurkat cell RNA spiked in. Taken with the paper, the label for cell subset or site translates to: FACS-sorted CD8+CD4-CCR7+CD45RA+ naive T cells. The origin of the receptors is a human donor in good health. Some libraries in this study had Jurkat cell RNA spiked in.

Comment on this clonotype: A much larger clone is a single base away; this may be a read error. The chain recombines TRBV9 with TRBJ2-1; 7 bases map to TRBD1. CDR3 length: 15 amino acids. CDR1 is SGDLS, CDR2 YYNGEE, per germline. Trimming cost V 1 base and J 5 bases; bases outside gene matches: 6. Here the CDR3 DNA reads TGTGCCAGCAGCGTACAGGGGGTATCCAACAATGAGCAGTTCTTC. Protein: CASSVQGVSNNEQFF.

This clonotype was observed a handful of times. The chain combines TRBV18 with TRBJ1-2, with D hard to call. The length of the CDR3 is 15 residues. From germline, CDR1 is KGHSH and CDR2 LQKENI. V lost 3 bases to trimming and J lost 7 bases, with 18 bases between them. The CDR3 here is CASSPSRRSPGGYTF. The DNA for the CDR3 is TGTGCCAGCTCACCGTCTCGACGGAGCCCGGGTGGCTACACCTTC.

The sample holds a few counts of this clonotype. The V gene is TRBV30, the J gene TRBJ1-1, with TRBD1 as a possible D gene (5 bases). Trimming pared 2 bases from V and 2 bases from J, leaving 9 bases between. CDR3 size: 13 residues. Germline CDR1 is GTSNPN and CDR2 is SVGIG (reference sequence). The CDR3 region has the DNA TGTGCCTGGAGTTGGGGGGACAACACTGAAGCTTTCTTT. This codes for CAWSWGDNTEAFF.

To note about this clonotype: The junction departs from germline at one end; a sequencing error may be responsible. The chain has TRBV12-3 or TRBV12-4 and TRBJ2-3; 9 nucleotides align to TRBD2. This CDR3 spans 16 amino acids. Here the CDR3 reads CASSSGLACVRDTQYF. In nucleotides, the CDR3 is TGTGCGAGCAGTTCCGGACTAGCGTGTGTCCGAGATACGCAGTATTTT.

This clonotype was seen many times. V gene TRBV29-1 combines with J gene TRBJ2-1; TRBD2 agrees at 7 bases. Per the germline V gene, CDR1 is SQVTM and CDR2 is ANQGSEA. The CDR3 totals 12 residues. The V and J ends lost 1 base and 9 bases, in that order; junction bases with no gene match: 3. As DNA, the CDR3 is TGCAGCGTTGAAGGACTAGCTGGTGAGCAGTTCTTC. This codes for CSVEGLAGEQFF.

The rearrangement links TRBV11-2 to TRBJ1-2; TRBD1 might be the D (5 bases). The V end lost 0 bases, the J end lost 0 bases, and 17 bases lay between the germline ends. The CDR3 consists of 18 residues. Germline values: CDR1 SGHAT, CDR2 FQNNGV. The CDR3 loop reads CASSLDSLPGTANYGYTF. In DNA, the CDR3 is TGTGCCAGCAGCTTAGACTCCCTCCCCGGGACGGCTAACTATGGCTACACCTTC.

Of note for this clonotype: This clone may be a read error of a much larger clone one base away. V usage is TRBV6-5 and J usage is TRBJ1-1, with D uncertain. Germline V CDR1 and CDR2: MNHEY, SVGAGI. CDR3 length equals 17 residues. The CDR3 protein is CASIYSYQEQMNTEAFF. The CDR3 region has the DNA TGTGCCAGCATTTACTCGTACCAGGAGCAAATGAACACTGAAGCTTTCTTT.

This clonotype was observed at least ten times. The rearrangement joins TRBV14 to TRBJ2-5, with 11 bases that match TRBD2. Losses at the gene ends were 0 bases for V and 5 bases for J; bases not matched to a gene: 8. Germline lookup yields CDR1 SGHDN and CDR2 FVKESK. This CDR3 has 17 residues. The CDR3 reads CASSQDQLAGVSETQYF. For the CDR3, the DNA is TGTGCCAGCAGCCAAGACCAACTAGCGGGAGTGTCTGAGACCCAGTACTTC.

Of note for this clonotype: An end of the junction does not agree with germline; a read error may underlie this. The chain has TRBV9 and TRBJ2-3; D may be TRBD2 (7 bases). The CDR3 is 15 amino acids. Germline V CDR1 and CDR2: SGDLS, YYNGEE. Here the CDR3 reads CARSLRGGDPDTQYF. CDR3 bases: TGTGCCCGCAGCCTAAGGGGGGGGGATCCAGATACGCAGTATTTT.

This clonotype was seen a handful of times. The J gene is TRBJ2-1, the V gene TRBV19; no clear D. Trimming cost V 3 bases and J 5 bases, with 14 bases left between them. This CDR3 region has 15 residues. From germline, CDR1 is LNHDA and CDR2 SQIVND (reference sequence). CDR3 bases: TGTGCCAGTAGTATGGTCCAACCAACAAACAATGAGCAGTTCTTC. This codes for CASSMVQPTNNEQFF.

In its sample, this clonotype was seen many times. The J gene is TRBJ2-5, the V gene TRBV12-3 or TRBV12-4, with D tentatively TRBD2 (6 bases). The CDR3 is made up of 13 amino acids. With 8 bases removed from V and 3 bases from J, the gap between germline ends came to 13 bases. CDR3 sequence: CASAGTSKETQYF. The CDR3 DNA reads as TGTGCCAGCGCGGGAACCTCAAAAGAGACCCAGTACTTC.

This clonotype was counted a few times. This may arise from a read error, as a much more abundant clone is one base away. This chain joins TRBV7-7 and TRBJ2-2; D is unresolved. Germline assignment: CDR1 SSHAT and CDR2 FNYEAQ (reference sequence). The CDR3 contains 15 residues. In DNA, the CDR3 is TGTACCAGCAGCTTAGAAGTAGGGAACACCGGGGAGCTGTTTTTT. The encoded protein is CTSSLEVGNTGELFF.

Remarks on this clonotype: A clone one base away is much larger, so this may be a read error. The genes are TRBV12-3 or TRBV12-4 and TRBJ1-4; D is uncertain. The length of the CDR3 is 15 residues. V lost 6 bases and J 2 bases, leaving 13 bases between the germline ends. The CDR3 bases are TGTGCCAGCAGCACCGTGGAGGGTACTAATGAAAAACTGTTTTTT. It specifies CASSTVEGTNEKLFF.

A few counts support this clonotype. The rearrangement links TRBV7-6 to TRBJ2-1; D ambiguous. This CDR3 comprises 15 residues. V was clipped by 2 bases and J by 2 bases, with 10 bases between them. Germline V gene data show CDR1 as SGHVS and CDR2 as FNYEAQ. The CDR3 bases are TGTGCCAGCAGCTTATTGGTGGTGCCCTACAATGAGCAGTTCTTC. This codes for CASSLLVVPYNEQFF.

This clonotype was seen many times. V usage is TRBV6-5 and J usage is TRBJ2-3; perhaps TRBD2 as D (6 bases). Germline V CDR1 and CDR2: MNHEY, SVGAGI. CDR3 length equals 18 residues. V was trimmed by 3 bases and J by 0 bases, leaving 19 bases between them. The CDR3 coding sequence is TGTGCCAGCAGTTATGACCGGGCAGGAGGGCCTAGCACAGATACGCAGTATTTT. Encoded protein: CASSYDRAGGPSTDTQYF.

The chain combines TRBV28 with TRBJ2-3; either TRBD1 or TRBD2 may fit D (7 bases each). Germline V gene sequence: CDR1 MDHEN, CDR2 SYDVKM. V was cut by 8 bases and J by 3 bases, with 30 bases left in between. The CDR3 runs 19 residues. The CDR3 coding sequence is TGTGCCAGCCACGGGGAGGGGGCAGCACTCCAAATCGCAACAGATACGCAGTATTTT. This gives the protein CASHGEGAALQIATDTQYF. The variable domain in full, with the rest retrieved from reference TRBV28 and TRBJ2-3, is DVKVTQSSRYLVKRTGEKVFLECVQDMDHENMFWYRQDPGLGLRLIYFSYDVKMKEKGDIPEGYSVSREKKERFSLILESASTNQTSMYLCASHGEGAALQIATDTQYFGPGTRLTVL.

This clonotype was seen ten or more times. V gene TRBV5-1 combines with J gene TRBJ1-1; D unclear. The CDR3 has 12 residues. Germline V CDR1 and CDR2: SGHRS, YFSETQ. V lost 2 bases, J lost 1 base, and 3 bases lay in between. In DNA, the CDR3 is TGCGCCAGCAGCTTCGCGAACACTGAAGCTTTCTTT. Translating gives CASSFANTEAFF.

As regards this clonotype: This clone may be a read error of a much larger clone one base away. The chain employs TRBV7-8 and TRBJ2-6; 8 nucleotides agree with TRBD1. There are 18 residues in the CDR3. CDR1 is SGHVS and CDR2 is FQNEAQ in the germline V gene. With V trimmed by 1 base and J by 1 base, 6 bases remained unmatched. The CDR3 reads CASSLVGGQGSGANVLTF. In nucleotides, the CDR3 is TGTGCCAGCAGCTTAGTCGGAGGACAGGGATCTGGGGCCAACGTCCTGACTTTC. Supplemented by reference TRBV7-8 and TRBJ2-6, the full variable domain reads GAGVSQSPRYKVAKRGQDVALRCDPISGHVSLFWYQQALGQGPEFLTYFQNEAQLDKSGLPSDRFFAERPEGSVSTLKIQRTQQEDSAVYLCASSLVGGQGSGANVLTFGAGSRLTVL.

The chain joins TRBV20-1 to TRBJ2-5; 9 bases are shared with TRBD2. The CDR3 totals 16 residues. CDR1 is DFQATT, CDR2 SNEGSKA, per germline (reference sequence). Germline trimming cut 1 base from V and 2 bases from J; bases unmatched to any gene: 8. The CDR3 region is CSARGGSGRPQETQYF. CDR3 in DNA: TGCAGTGCTAGAGGGGGTAGCGGGAGACCACAAGAGACCCAGTACTTC.

This clonotype was recorded many times. The chain employs TRBV27 and TRBJ1-6; no reliable D call. The CDR3 runs 13 residues. Trimming shortened V by 3 bases and J by 4 bases, and 4 bases separated the two germline ends. The germline gives CDR1 MNHEY, CDR2 SMNVEV (reference sequence). CDR3 amino acids: CASSLGYNSPLHF. The CDR3 nucleotides read TGTGCCAGCAGTTTGGGGTATAATTCACCCCTCCACTTT.

This clonotype was seen many times. V and J are TRBV4-2 and TRBJ2-3; D might be TRBD1 or TRBD2, each matching 5 bases. CDR1 is LGHNA and CDR2 is YNFKEQ in the germline V gene. This CDR3 spans 15 amino acids. Trimming stripped 1 base from V and 0 bases from J, with 8 bases between. As DNA, the CDR3 is TGTGCCAGCAGCCAAGTCGGGGCAAGCACAGATACGCAGTATTTT. It encodes CASSQVGASTDTQYF.

This clonotype has only a few counts. The chain links TRBV7-9 to TRBJ2-7, with D tentatively TRBD1 (6 bases). The CDR3 is 17 amino acids. The ends were cut back, 2 bases at V and 2 bases at J, with 19 bases in the middle. Germline V gives CDR1 SEHNR, CDR2 FQNEAQ (reference sequence). The CDR3 bases are TGTGCCAGCAGCTTAAGTCCCTCCTGGGGGCCAGCCTACGAGCAGTACTTC. Amino acids: CASSLSPSWGPAYEQYF.

With regard to this clonotype: A read error may explain this, as a much larger clone is one base away. The rearrangement uses TRBV7-6 and TRBJ2-5, with D perhaps given as TRBD1 or TRBD2 (5 bases each). This CDR3 contains 15 residues. Trimming removed 4 bases at V and 5 bases at J, with 17 bases between. CDR1 is SGHVS, CDR2 FNYEAQ, per germline. The CDR3 spells CASSYRDGRRETQYF. Written as DNA, the CDR3 is TGTGCCAGCAGCTACCGGGACGGCCGAAGGGAGACCCAGTACTTC.

This clonotype was observed at least ten times. This chain joins TRBV2 and TRBJ2-7; TRBD2 matches 10 bases. V dropped 3 bases and J dropped 2; count of bases not matched to a gene: 4. There are 15 residues in the CDR3. In germline, CDR1 is SNHLY, CDR2 FYNNEI. The DNA of the CDR3 is TGTGCCAGCAGTGATAGGACTAGCGGAACCTACGAGCAGTACTTC. Translating gives CASSDRTSGTYEQYF.

This clonotype was observed at least ten times. V and J are TRBV28 and TRBJ2-7, with D perhaps TRBD2 (6 bases). Trimming took off 6 bases at V and 12 bases at J, with 27 bases between the two ends. Germline-derived CDR1 and CDR2 are MDHEN and SYDVKM. The CDR3 extends over 15 amino acids. The CDR3 reads CASSLTSLASIRVYF. The CDR3, as DNA: TGTGCCAGCAGCTTGACCTCACTAGCTTCAATTCGGGTGTACTTC.

Concerning this clonotype: A much larger clonotype is one base distant, so this may be a read error. This chain joins TRBV2 and TRBJ2-3, with D unresolved. Germline V gene sequence: CDR1 SNHLY, CDR2 FYNNEI. V was cut by 5 bases and J by 3 bases, with 24 bases left in between. This CDR3 has 18 amino acids. CDR3 protein: CASSTSRNTPLRTDTQYF. In DNA, the CDR3 is TGTGCCAGCAGTACAAGCAGGAATACCCCCCTTCGTACAGATACGCAGTATTTT.

About this clonotype itself: One end of the junction is discordant with germline, which a read error may explain. The chain employs TRBV6-5 and TRBJ2-2, with 8 positions matching TRBD1. This CDR3 is 13 amino acids long. Germline lookup yields CDR1 MNHEY and CDR2 SVGAGI. This chain's CDR3 is CVSSLQGAGELFF. The CDR3 coding sequence is TGTGTCAGCAGTTTACAGGGGGCCGGGGAGCTGTTTTTT.

This clonotype was picked up many times. The genes are TRBV28 and TRBJ2-7; TRBD1 matches 7 bases. After removal of 5 bases from V and 2 bases from J, the junction contained 6 bases not matched to a gene. The CDR3 extends over 14 amino acids. Per the germline V gene, CDR1 is MDHEN and CDR2 is SYDVKM. The CDR3 is CASSQTGSPYEQYF. The CDR3 coding sequence is TGTGCCAGCAGTCAGACAGGGTCCCCCTACGAGCAGTACTTC.

Note on this clonotype: With a much larger clone just one base away, this may be a read error. This chain links TRBV10-3 with TRBJ1-6; the D is unclear. The V gene's germline CDR1 is ENHRY and CDR2 SYGVKD. The CDR3 consists of 14 residues. CDR3 sequence: CAISEGVGNSHLHF. The CDR3 region has the DNA TGTGCCATCAGTGAGGGGGTTGGGAATTCACACCTCCACTTT.

This clonotype appeared many times. This rearrangement joins TRBV5-5 to TRBJ2-3; D may correspond to TRBD1 or TRBD2 (5 bases each). The length of the CDR3 is 15 residues. V lost 4 bases, J lost 2 bases, and 14 bases lay in between. Germline V gives CDR1 SGHKS, CDR2 YYEKEE (reference sequence). This CDR3 reads CASSTRDADTDTQYF. The CDR3 nucleotides are TGTGCCAGCAGCACCCGGGACGCCGACACAGATACGCAGTATTTT.

This clonotype appeared a few times. The genes are TRBV4-2 and TRBJ2-1; 9 bases are shared with TRBD2. Trimming took 1 base from V and 1 from J; bases not matched to a gene: 8. CDR1 is LGHNA, CDR2 YNFKEQ, per germline. The CDR3 covers 18 residues. The CDR3 DNA sequence: TGTGCCAGCAGCCAAGGTCTCCTTAGCGGGAGATCCTACAATGAGCAGTTCTTC. Protein product: CASSQGLLSGRSYNEQFF.